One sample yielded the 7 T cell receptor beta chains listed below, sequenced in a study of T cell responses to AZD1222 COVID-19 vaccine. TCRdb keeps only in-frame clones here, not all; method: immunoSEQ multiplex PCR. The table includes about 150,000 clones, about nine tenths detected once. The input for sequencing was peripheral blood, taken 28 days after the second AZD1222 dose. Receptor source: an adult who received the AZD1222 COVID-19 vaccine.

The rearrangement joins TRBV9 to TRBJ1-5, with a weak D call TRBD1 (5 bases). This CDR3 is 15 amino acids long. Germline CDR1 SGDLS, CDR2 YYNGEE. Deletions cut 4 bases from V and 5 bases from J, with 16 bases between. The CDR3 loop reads CASSPLGGVDQPQHF. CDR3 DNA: TGTGCCAGCAGCCCATTGGGGGGGGTGGATCAGCCCCAGCATTTT.

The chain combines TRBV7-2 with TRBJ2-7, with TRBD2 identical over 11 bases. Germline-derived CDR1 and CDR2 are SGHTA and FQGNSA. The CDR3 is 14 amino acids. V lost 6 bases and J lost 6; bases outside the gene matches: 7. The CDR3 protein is CASRYSGRGLEQYF. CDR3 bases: TGTGCCAGCAGGTATAGCGGGAGGGGCCTCGAGCAGTACTTC.

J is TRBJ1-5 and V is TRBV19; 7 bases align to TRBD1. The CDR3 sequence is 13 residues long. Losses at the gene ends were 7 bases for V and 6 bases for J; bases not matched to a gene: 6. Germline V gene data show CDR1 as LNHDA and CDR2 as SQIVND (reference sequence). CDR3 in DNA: TGTGCCAGTACCCAGGGGGGCCTTCAGCCCCAGCATTTT. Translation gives CASTQGGLQPQHF.

The CDR3 spells CATEGLGTGELFF. The CDR3 nucleotides are TGCGCCACCGAGGGGCTCGGCACCGGGGAGCTGTTTTTT. The chain combines TRBV5-1 with TRBJ2-2; D tentatively reads TRBD1 or TRBD2 (5 bases each). There are 13 residues in the CDR3. Per germline, CDR1 SGHRS and CDR2 YFSETQ. V was trimmed by 9 bases and J by 4 bases, leaving 13 bases between them.

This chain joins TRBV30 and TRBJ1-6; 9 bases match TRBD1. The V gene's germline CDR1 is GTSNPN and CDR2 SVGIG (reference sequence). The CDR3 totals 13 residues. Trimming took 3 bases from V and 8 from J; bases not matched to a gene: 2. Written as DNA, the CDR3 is TGTGCCTGGAGGGGACAGGGTTATTCACCCCTCCACTTT. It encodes CAWRGQGYSPLHF.

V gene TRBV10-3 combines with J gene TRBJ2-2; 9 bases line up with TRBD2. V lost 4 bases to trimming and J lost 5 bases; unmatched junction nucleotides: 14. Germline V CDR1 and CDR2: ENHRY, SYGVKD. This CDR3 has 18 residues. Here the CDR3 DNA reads TGTGCCATCAGTGGAATTGGGTTAGCGGGAGTAAGGACCGGGGAGCTGTTTTTT. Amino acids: CAISGIGLAGVRTGELFF.

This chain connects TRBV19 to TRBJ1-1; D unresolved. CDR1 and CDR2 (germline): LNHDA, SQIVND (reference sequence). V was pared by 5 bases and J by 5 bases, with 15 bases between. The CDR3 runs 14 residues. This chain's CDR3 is CASSYLGGRTEAFF. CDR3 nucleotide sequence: TGTGCCAGTAGTTACCTCGGCGGACGGACTGAAGCTTTCTTT.